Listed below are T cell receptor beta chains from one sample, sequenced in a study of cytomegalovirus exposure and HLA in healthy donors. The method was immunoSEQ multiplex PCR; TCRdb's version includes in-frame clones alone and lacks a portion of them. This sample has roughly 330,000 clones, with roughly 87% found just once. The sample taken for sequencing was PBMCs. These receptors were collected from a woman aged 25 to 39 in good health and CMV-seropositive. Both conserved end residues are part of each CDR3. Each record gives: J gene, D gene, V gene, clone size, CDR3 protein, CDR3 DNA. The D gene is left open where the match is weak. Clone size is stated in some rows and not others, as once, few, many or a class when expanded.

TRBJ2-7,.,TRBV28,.,CASSRGSSYEQYF,TGTGCCAGCAGTCGGGGGAGCTCCTACGAGCAGTACTTC
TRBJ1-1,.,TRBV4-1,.,CASSQEEGGGAEAFF,TGCGCCAGCAGCCAAGAGGAGGGAGGGGGGGCTGAAGCTTTCTTT
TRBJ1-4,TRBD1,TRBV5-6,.,CASSLASSGQGNEKLFF,TGTGCCAGCAGCTTGGCATCATCGGGACAGGGAAATGAAAAACTGTTTTTT
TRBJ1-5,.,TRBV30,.,CAGLWGNQPQHF,TGTGCCGGCCTATGGGGCAATCAGCCCCAGCATTTT
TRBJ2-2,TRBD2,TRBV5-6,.,CASSVGLAGGYTGELFF,TGTGCCAGCAGCGTGGGACTAGCGGGGGGTTATACCGGGGAGCTGTTTTTT
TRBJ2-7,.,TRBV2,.,CASSVQGFYEQYF,TGTGCCAGCAGTGTCCAGGGGTTCTACGAGCAGTACTTC
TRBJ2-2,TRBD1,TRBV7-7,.,CASSFFGQGGGELFF,TGTGCCAGCAGCTTCTTCGGACAGGGTGGCGGGGAGCTGTTTTTT
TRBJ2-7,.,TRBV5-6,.,CASSPGTHYEQYF,TGTGCCAGCAGCCCCGGGACACACTACGAGCAGTACTTC
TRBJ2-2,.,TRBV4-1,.,CASRVQGVTGELFF,TGCGCCAGCAGGGTACAGGGAGTAACCGGGGAGCTGTTTTTT
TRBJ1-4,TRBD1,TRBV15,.,CATSRDGTGREKLFF,TGTGCCACCAGCAGAGATGGGACAGGGAGGGAAAAACTGTTTTTT
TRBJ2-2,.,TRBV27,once,CASRIEEDTGELFF,TGTGCCAGCAGGATAGAGGAAGACACCGGGGAGCTGTTTTTT
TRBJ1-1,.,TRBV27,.,CASSLRESGVLLNTEAFF,TGTGCCAGCAGTCTCCGTGAATCAGGGGTCCTATTGAACACTGAAGCTTTCTTT
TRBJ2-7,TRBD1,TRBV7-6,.,CASSPGQGGYEQYF,TGTGCCAGCAGCCCCGGACAGGGAGGCTACGAGCAGTACTTC
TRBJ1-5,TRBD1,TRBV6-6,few,CASSDRGNQPQHF,TGTGCCAGCAGTGACAGGGGCAATCAGCCCCAGCATTTT
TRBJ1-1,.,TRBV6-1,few,CASSVGGYTEAFF,TGTGCCAGCAGTGTTGGGGGCTACACTGAAGCTTTCTTT
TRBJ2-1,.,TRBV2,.,CASSDKSLNEQFF,TGTGCCAGCAGTGATAAGAGCCTCAATGAGCAGTTCTTC
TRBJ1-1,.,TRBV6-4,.,CASSRVLNTEAFF,TGTGCCAGCAGCCGGGTCTTGAACACTGAAGCTTTCTTT
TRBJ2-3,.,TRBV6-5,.,CASSTPGLDTQYF,TGTGCCAGCAGTACGCCAGGGCTAGATACGCAGTATTTT
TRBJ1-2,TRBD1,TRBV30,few,CAWDGQGRGYTF,TGTGCCTGGGACGGACAGGGAAGAGGCTACACCTTC
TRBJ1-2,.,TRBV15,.,CATSRDPGSYTF,TGTGCCACCAGCAGAGATCCGGGGAGCTACACCTTC
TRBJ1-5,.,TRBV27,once,CASSLTDNQPQHF,TGTGCCAGCAGTTTAACGGACAATCAGCCCCAGCATTTT
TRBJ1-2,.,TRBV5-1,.,CASSLDDGYTF,TGCGCCAGCAGCTTGGATGATGGCTACACCTTC
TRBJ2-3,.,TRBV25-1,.,CASSDSGDTQYF,TGTGCCAGCAGTGACTCTGGAGATACGCAGTATTTT
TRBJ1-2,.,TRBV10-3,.,CATEGTPRDGYTF,TGTGCCACCGAAGGGACCCCGCGGGATGGCTACACCTTC
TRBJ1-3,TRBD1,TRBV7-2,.,CASSLRGLGNTIYF,TGTGCCAGCAGCTTAAGGGGGCTTGGAAACACCATATATTTT
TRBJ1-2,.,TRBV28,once,CASSSADALYGYTF,TGTGCCAGCAGTTCAGCGGACGCTCTCTATGGCTACACCTTC
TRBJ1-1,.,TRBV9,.,CASSEGSGANTEAFF,TGTGCCAGCAGCGAGGGGAGTGGGGCGAACACTGAAGCTTTCTTT
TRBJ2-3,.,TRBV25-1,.,CASSELGGTDTQYF,TGTGCCAGCAGTGAATTGGGAGGCACAGATACGCAGTATTTT
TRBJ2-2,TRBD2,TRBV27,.,CASRRTSGRAVSGELFF,TGTGCCAGCAGAAGGACTAGCGGGAGGGCTGTTTCCGGGGAGCTGTTTTTT
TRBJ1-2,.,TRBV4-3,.,CASSHTDSRGLNYGYTF,TGCGCCAGCAGCCACACAGATTCCAGGGGCCTTAACTATGGCTACACCTTC
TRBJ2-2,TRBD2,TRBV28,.,CASSSAPAGGNTGELFF,TGTGCCAGCAGTTCCGCCCCGGCGGGGGGGAACACCGGGGAGCTGTTTTTT
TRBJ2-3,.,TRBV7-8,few,CASSPGGAPDTQYF,TGTGCCAGCAGCCCTGGAGGAGCCCCAGATACGCAGTATTTT
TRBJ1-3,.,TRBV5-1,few,CASSLGSSNTIYF,TGCGCCAGCAGCTTAGGGTCTTCAAACACCATATATTTT
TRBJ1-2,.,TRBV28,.,CASSTTNYGYTF,TGTGCCAGCAGTACGACTAACTATGGCTACACCTTC
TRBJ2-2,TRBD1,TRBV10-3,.,CAIPGQGASGELFF,TGTGCCATACCGGGACAGGGAGCTTCCGGGGAGCTGTTTTTT
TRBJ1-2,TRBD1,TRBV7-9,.,CASSRMTGNGYTF,TGTGCCAGCAGCAGAATGACAGGGAATGGCTACACCTTC
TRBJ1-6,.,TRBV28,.,CASSWDGSPLHF,TGTGCCAGCAGTTGGGATGGCTCACCCCTCCACTTT
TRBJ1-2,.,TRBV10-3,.,CAISETGDYGYTF,TGTGCCATCAGTGAAACCGGGGACTATGGCTACACCTTC
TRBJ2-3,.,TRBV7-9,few,CASGPDTQYF,TGTGCCAGCGGGCCGGATACGCAGTATTTT
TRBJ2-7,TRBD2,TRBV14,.,CASSPRPRGGTLSYEQYF,TGTGCCAGCAGCCCTCGACCTCGGGGAGGGACGCTCTCCTACGAGCAGTACTTC
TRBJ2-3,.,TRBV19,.,CATTSLGDTQYF,TGTGCCACCACATCCCTGGGAGATACGCAGTATTTT
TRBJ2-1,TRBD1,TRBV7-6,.,CASSLPGQGLYNEQFF,TGTGCCAGCAGCTTACCGGGACAGGGGCTCTACAATGAGCAGTTCTTC
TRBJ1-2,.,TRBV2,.,CASSEGPNGYTF,TGTGCCAGCAGTGAAGGCCCGAATGGCTACACCTTC